The rows below give T cell receptor beta chains drawn from one sample of a study of tumor-infiltrating lymphocytes in primary liver carcinoma. Each CDR3 protein is one row after TCRdb ran MiXCR on the multiplex PCR reads. The data hold 45,000 to 65,000 distinct CDR3 sequences, with approximately 80% observed a single time. Input material: liver tumor tissue from sampling region 5. These receptor sequences come from a man aged 40-50 years with primary liver carcinoma and hepatitis B virus infection. Both conserved end residues are part of each CDR3. The D gene is left open where the match is weak. Clone sizes are given selectively: once, few, many, or a class where the clone is expanded.

d_call | j_call | clone_size | v_call | cdr3_aa | cdr3_nt
NA | TRBJ2-1 | many | TRBV4-1 | CASSQDRTPPYNEQFF | TGCGCCAGCAGCCAAGATCGGACCCCCCCCTACAATGAGCAGTTCTTC
NA | TRBJ2-5 | NA | TRBV11-2 | CASSQSGGQETQYF | TGTGCCAGCAGCCAAAGCGGCGGTCAAGAGACCCAGTACTTC
NA | TRBJ2-4 | NA | TRBV5-6 | CASSSIHSLGIQYF | TGTGCCAGCAGCTCAATACATAGTTTGGGCATTCAGTACTTC
TRBD2 | TRBJ2-1 | many | TRBV20-1 | CSARTSGGLSSYNEQFF | TGCAGTGCTAGGACTAGCGGGGGCCTGAGCTCCTACAATGAGCAGTTCTTC
NA | TRBJ2-1 | NA | TRBV11-3 | CANSFRRPELQFF | TGTGCCAACAGCTTCCGTAGGCCCGAACTACAGTTCTTC
TRBD2 | TRBJ2-5 | NA | TRBV11-2 | CVSTSPGRGETQYF | TGTGTCAGCACCAGCCCCGGGAGGGGGGAGACCCAGTACTTC
TRBD1 | TRBJ2-7 | NA | TRBV6-5 | CANNSPGTGYEQYF | TGTGCCAACAATTCCCCCGGGACAGGCTACGAGCAGTACTTC
NA | TRBJ2-7 | once | TRBV5-6 | CASGIGKGKEQYF | TGTGCCAGCGGCATCGGGAAGGGGAAAGAGCAGTACTTC
TRBD1 | TRBJ2-7 | NA | TRBV28 | CASSRDRSSYEHYF | TGTGCCAGCAGCCGGGACAGAAGTTCCTATGAGCATTACTTC
NA | TRBJ1-6 | NA | TRBV14 | CANGHSGENSPLHF | TGTGCCAACGGCCACTCAGGGGAAAATTCACCTCTCCACTTT
NA | TRBJ2-3 | NA | TRBV29-1 | CSVEDRGGRGTDTQYF | TGCAGCGTTGAAGATCGCGGGGGCCGGGGCACAGATACGCAGTATTTT
NA | TRBJ2-5 | NA | TRBV29-1 | CSVAPLLGTGETQYF | NA
TRBD2 | TRBJ2-1 | few | TRBV29-1 | CSVKGKRGLDNEQFF | TGCAGCGTCAAAGGGAAGCGGGGGCTTGACAATGAACAGTTCTTC
TRBD2 | TRBJ2-1 | NA | TRBV11-1 | CASSLRSLAGGSFIEQFF | TGTGCCAGCAGTTTAAGATCCCTAGCGGGAGGATCCTTCATTGAGCAGTTCTTC